This paragraph covers one T cell receptor (beta chain) sequence. The antigen is undetermined. In germline, CDR1 is ENHRY, CDR2 SYGVKD. The CDR3 length is 17 residues. V was clipped by 3 bases and J by 5 bases; unmatched bases: 14. Naive CD8 cells lacked CD45RO, underwent positive selection for CCR7 and left out terminally differentiated effector memory CD45RA+ cells. The data stem from a study of shared clonotypes between healthy human individuals. Overall study findings and caveats: Several donors held approximately 4.6% of naive CD4 clonotypes in common.

Method: immunoSEQ multiplex PCR; TCRdb's copy keeps in-frame clones and lacks some. This table holds around 1,900,000 clones, 93% found once. The origin of this receptor is a man aged 18-30 years in good health. Some clones in this sample may be carry-over from other donors' samples. Source material: naive CD8+ T cells from PBMCs. V is TRBV10-3 and J is TRBJ2-5; TRBD1 aligns across 8 bases. CDR3 in amino acids: CAISEWAGRGRTETQYF. The CDR3 DNA follows: TGTGCCATCAGTGAATGGGCGGGCAGGGGGCGTACGGAGACCCAGTACTTC.